Listed below are T cell receptor beta chains from one sample, sequenced in a study of T-cell memory formation after mild COVID-19. Each CDR3 protein gets one entry after TCRdb re-called the 5' RACE reads with MiXCR. The table shows about 210,000 distinct CDR3 sequences, with 25% to 35% occurring only once. The sequenced sample consisted of PBMCs or a T cell subset sorted from them (not recorded which). The receptor set was obtained from an adult woman who had mild COVID-19 (a few samples of this study predate the infection). Cell type and time point are not known. Each CDR3 is given with its conserved first and last residue.

v_gene	j_gene	CDR3aa
TRBV6-5	TRBJ1-1	CASRVGPQNTEAFF
TRBV27	TRBJ2-1	CASRGAGGRHNEQFF
TRBV6-2/TRBV6-3	TRBJ2-1	CATQRENEQFF
TRBV12-3/TRBV12-4	TRBJ1-1	CASRVTGTAEAFF
TRBV6-2/TRBV6-3	TRBJ2-7	CASSYLSASAYEQYF
TRBV27	TRBJ1-1	CASSFREGVAFF
TRBV12-3/TRBV12-4	TRBJ1-5	CASSMGQAVNQPQHF
TRBV7-6	TRBJ1-1	CASSPNRGGTEAFF
TRBV15	TRBJ1-5	CATSGQYSNQPQHF
TRBV24-1	TRBJ1-2	CATSDLGPTMRGYTF
TRBV29-1	TRBJ2-3	CSVESGVGTDTQYF
TRBV29-1	TRBJ2-3	CSVEDPARDGTDTQYF
TRBV29-1	TRBJ2-7	CSVRGDSSYEQYF
TRBV30	TRBJ2-3	CAWTGGFTDTQYF
TRBV3-1	TRBJ2-7	CASSPRTDFDEQYF
TRBV3-1	TRBJ2-1	CASSHGTGNEQFF
TRBV5-1	TRBJ1-1	CASRGLGDRNTEAFF
TRBV7-6	TRBJ2-1	CASSFGATGGGGNEQFF
TRBV11-3	TRBJ2-3	CASSSPWTSGRETPDTQYF
TRBV6-5	TRBJ2-3	CASSYSVTGSTDTQYF
TRBV10-3	TRBJ2-1	CAISESRLAGGPSSYNEQFF
TRBV11-3	TRBJ2-1	CASTPGYNEQFF
TRBV4-1	TRBJ2-3	CASSLARGGDTDTQYF
TRBV5-1	TRBJ2-7	CASSLYGDRSNEQYF
TRBV20-1	TRBJ2-7	CSASKGAGTYEQYF
TRBV4-1	TRBJ1-2	CASSQDITGEYGYTF
TRBV6-1	TRBJ2-2	CASIQGAITGELFF
TRBV2	TRBJ2-7	CASSNPSGRSSYEQYF
TRBV5-1	TRBJ2-2	CASNHRLPGTGELFF
TRBV20-1	TRBJ2-7	CSASARDRGYEQYF
TRBV21-1	TRBJ2-7	CASSKIRHGDNYEQYF
TRBV7-2	TRBJ2-1	CASSLTRGADNEQFF
TRBV3-1	TRBJ2-3	CASSLLDTQYF
TRBV7-6	TRBJ2-7	CASSSRTSANEQYF
TRBV9	TRBJ2-1	CASSVDSYDNEQFF
TRBV10-3	TRBJ2-1	CAISESLREGLNEQFF
TRBV4-2	TRBJ2-1	CASSQGGGRGGIYNEQFF
TRBV7-2	TRBJ2-3	CASSRARKDMVDTQYF
TRBV7-8	TRBJ2-7	CASSFRGRSYEQYF
TRBV7-9	TRBJ2-7	CASSPRDRGLDEQYF
TRBV5-4	TRBJ1-1	CASSVGQGNTEAFF
TRBV12-3/TRBV12-4	TRBJ2-6	CASRQNSGANVLTF
TRBV6-2/TRBV6-3	TRBJ2-1	CASSYPGLKSSYNEQFF
TRBV5-5	TRBJ2-7	CASSRGVEQYF
TRBV5-1	TRBJ2-1	CASSFAGGWNEQFF
TRBV6-2/TRBV6-3	TRBJ2-1	CASSWGLTLAGGNEQFF
TRBV20-1	TRBJ2-2	CSASRPTGELFF
TRBV6-2/TRBV6-3	TRBJ2-2	CASSALGQNTGELFF
TRBV30	TRBJ2-7	CAWSHRGFYEQYF
TRBV14	TRBJ2-7	CASSHAGLTYEQYF
TRBV29-1	TRBJ1-2	CSVDLGKAHGYTF